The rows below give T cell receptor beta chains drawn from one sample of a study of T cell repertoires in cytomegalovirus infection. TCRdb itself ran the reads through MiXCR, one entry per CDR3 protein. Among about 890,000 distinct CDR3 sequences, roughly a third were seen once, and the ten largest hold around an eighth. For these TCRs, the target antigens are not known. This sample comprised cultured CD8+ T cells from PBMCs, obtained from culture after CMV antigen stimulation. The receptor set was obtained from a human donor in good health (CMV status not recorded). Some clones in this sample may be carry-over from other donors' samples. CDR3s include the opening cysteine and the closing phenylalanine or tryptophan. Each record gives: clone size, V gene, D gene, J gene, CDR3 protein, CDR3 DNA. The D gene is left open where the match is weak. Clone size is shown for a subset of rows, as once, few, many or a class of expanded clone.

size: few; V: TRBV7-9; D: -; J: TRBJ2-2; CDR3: CASSLVGTTGELFF; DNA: TGTGCCAGCAGCTTAGTCGGGACCACCGGGGAGCTGTTTTTT
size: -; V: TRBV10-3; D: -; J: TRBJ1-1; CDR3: CAISVRGERGKNTEAFF; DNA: TGTGCCATCAGTGTTAGAGGCGAGCGCGGAAAGAACACTGAAGCTTTCTTT
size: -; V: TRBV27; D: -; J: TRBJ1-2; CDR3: CASSLLVGSLYSGYTF; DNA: TGTGCCAGCAGTTTATTAGTGGGATCCCTATATTCTGGCTACACCTTC
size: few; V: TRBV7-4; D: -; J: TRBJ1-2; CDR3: CASSLAHGGYTF; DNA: TGTGCCAGCAGCTTAGCCCATGGTGGCTACACCTTC
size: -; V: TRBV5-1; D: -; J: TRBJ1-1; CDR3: CASSSGGGGLNTEAFF; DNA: TGCGCCAGCAGCTCGGGGGGCGGGGGGTTGAACACTGAAGCTTTCTTT
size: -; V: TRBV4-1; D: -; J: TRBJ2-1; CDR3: CASSPYQGTYNEQFF; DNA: TGCGCCAGCAGCCCATACCAGGGGACCTACAATGAGCAGTTCTTC
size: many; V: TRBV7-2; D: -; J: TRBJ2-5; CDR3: CASSFDLGWETQYF; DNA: TGTGCCAGCAGCTTTGACTTAGGGTGGGAGACCCAGTACTTC
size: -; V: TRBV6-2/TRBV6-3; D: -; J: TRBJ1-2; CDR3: CANSSRTLNYGYTF; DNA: TGTGCCAACAGTTCCCGGACGCTGAACTATGGCTACACCTTC
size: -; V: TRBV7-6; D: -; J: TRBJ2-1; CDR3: CASSLAKQGNEQFF; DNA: TGTGCCAGCAGCTTAGCGAAACAGGGCAATGAGCAGTTCTTC
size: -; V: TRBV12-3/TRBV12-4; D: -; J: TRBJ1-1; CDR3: CASSLSTTGTEAFF; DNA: TGTGCCAGCAGTTTATCTACCACCGGGACTGAAGCTTTCTTT
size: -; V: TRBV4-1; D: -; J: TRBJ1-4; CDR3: CASSPYDMGEKLFF; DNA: TGCGCCAGCAGCCCTTACGACATGGGCGAAAAACTGTTTTTT
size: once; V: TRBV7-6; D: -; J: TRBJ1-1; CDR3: CASSLGWGGDTEAFF; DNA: TGTGCCAGCAGCTTAGGTTGGGGGGGGGACACTGAAGCTTTCTTT
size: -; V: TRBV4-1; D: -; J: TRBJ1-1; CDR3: CASSLFGQMNTEAFF; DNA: TGCGCCAGCAGCCTCTTCGGACAAATGAACACTGAAGCTTTCTTT
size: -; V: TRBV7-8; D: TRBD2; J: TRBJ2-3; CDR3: CASSQKPGLAGGPSITDTQYF; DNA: TGTGCCAGCAGCCAGAAACCGGGACTAGCGGGGGGGCCCAGCATAACAGATACGCAGTATTTT
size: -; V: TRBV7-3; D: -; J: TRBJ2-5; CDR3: CASSLVVGRLETQYF; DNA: TGTGCCAGCAGCTTAGTAGTCGGCCGTTTAGAGACCCAGTACTTC
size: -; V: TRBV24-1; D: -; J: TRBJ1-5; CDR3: CATSAWGDQPQHF; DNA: TGTGCCACCAGTGCGTGGGGCGATCAGCCCCAGCATTTT
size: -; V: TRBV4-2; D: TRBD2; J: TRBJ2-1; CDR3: CASSRGVAGGNEQFF; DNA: TGTGCCAGCAGCCGTGGAGTAGCGGGGGGGAATGAGCAGTTCTTC
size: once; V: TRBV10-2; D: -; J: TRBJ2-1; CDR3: CATSGESYNEQFF; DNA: TGCGCCACCTCAGGGGAGTCCTACAATGAGCAGTTCTTC
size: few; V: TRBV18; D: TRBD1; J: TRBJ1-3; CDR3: CASHMRGPGNTIYF; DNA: TGTGCCAGCCACATGAGGGGGCCTGGAAACACCATATATTTT
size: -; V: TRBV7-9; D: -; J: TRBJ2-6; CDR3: CASSWNTRGNGANVLTF; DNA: TGTGCCAGCAGCTGGAACACGAGAGGGAACGGGGCCAACGTCCTGACTTTC
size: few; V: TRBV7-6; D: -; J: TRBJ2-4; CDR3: CASSSRKAKNIQYF; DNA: TGTGCCAGCAGCTCGAGGAAAGCCAAAAACATTCAGTACTTC
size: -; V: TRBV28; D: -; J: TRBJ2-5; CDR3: CASTSGRIRSETQYF; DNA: TGTGCCAGCACCTCAGGGCGGATTAGATCGGAGACCCAGTACTTC
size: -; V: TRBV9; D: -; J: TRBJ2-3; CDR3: CASSGRRQYF; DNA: TGTGCCAGCAGCGGACGACGGCAGTATTTT
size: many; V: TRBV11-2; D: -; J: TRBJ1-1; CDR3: CASSSWERVVWNTEAFF; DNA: TGTGCCAGCAGCTCCTGGGAAAGGGTGGTATGGAACACTGAAGCTTTCTTT
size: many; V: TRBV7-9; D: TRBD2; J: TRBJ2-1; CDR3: CASSLGGLASFNEQFF; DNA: TGTGCCAGCAGCTTAGGAGGACTAGCATCTTTCAATGAGCAGTTCTTC
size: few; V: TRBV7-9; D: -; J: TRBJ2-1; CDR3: CASSHGSSSYNEQFF; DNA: TGTGCCAGCAGCCACGGGTCTAGCTCCTACAATGAGCAGTTCTTC